The T cell receptor beta chain described here comes from a study of response to subunit inactivated influenza vaccine. The CDR3 runs to 16 residues. V shed 6 bases and J 5 bases; nucleotides not matched to a gene: 7. Germline CDR1 is SNHLY and CDR2 is FYNNEI. This clonotype was seen more than once but under ten times. What it binds is not known. Study-wide findings and caveats: Each seasonal influenza vaccination recruits few new T cells, the authors suggested.

Via MiXCR, TCRdb re-called the RT-PCR reads, giving one row per CDR3 protein. The sample includes 550,000 to 650,000 distinct CDR3 sequences, 12% of them seen just once. The chain has TRBV2 and TRBJ1-6; 10 nucleotides match TRBD1. This clonotype originated in a man aged 50-60 years who received an inactivated influenza vaccine. The material was PBMCs from blood, obtained on the day of vaccination. The CDR3 loop reads CASSLDRGQDNSPLHF. DNA of the CDR3: TGTGCCAGCAGCCTAGACAGGGGGCAAGATAATTCACCCCTCCACTTT.